The TCR beta chain described here comes from a study of post-analysis software for immune sequencing data. Study context: Disease courses included relapsing-remitting, secondary progressive and progressive-relapsing multiple sclerosis. Study-wide findings and caveats: Strong co-clustering by F measure linked samples that shared a preparation batch. People with multiple sclerosis had a significantly lower normalized Chao1 diversity than controls did.

Notes on this clonotype: Its antigen remains unknown.

Presence of unique molecular identifiers characterized the TCR beta cDNA libraries. From approximately 0.95 to 9.8 million T cells, roughly 530,000 cDNA molecules were obtained. Each CDR3 protein is one row after TCRdb ran MiXCR on the PCR reads. The top ten clones hold around 8% of a sample with a few hundred thousand distinct CDR3 sequences, roughly 40% of them seen once. This clonotype was obtained from a girl aged 2 to 10 with multiple sclerosis. The specimen was blood.

CDR3 amino acids: CASSYSNRRNEKLFF. In nucleotides, the CDR3 is TGTGCCAGCAGTTACTCGAATAGACGGAATGAAAAACTGTTTTTT. This chain joins TRBV6-5 and TRBJ1-4; D gene ambiguous. The CDR3 consists of 15 residues. Germline CDR1 MNHEY, CDR2 SVGAGI. Between the trimmed V and J ends, which lost 0 bases and 5 bases, there was a span of 10 bases.